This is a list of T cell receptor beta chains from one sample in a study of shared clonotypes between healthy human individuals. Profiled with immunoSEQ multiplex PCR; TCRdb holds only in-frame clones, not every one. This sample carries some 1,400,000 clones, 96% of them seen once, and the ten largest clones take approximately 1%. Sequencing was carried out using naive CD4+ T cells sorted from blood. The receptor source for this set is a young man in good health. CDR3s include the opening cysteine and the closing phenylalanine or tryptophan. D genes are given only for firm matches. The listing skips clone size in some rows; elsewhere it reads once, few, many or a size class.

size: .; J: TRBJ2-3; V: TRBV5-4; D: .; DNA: TGTGCCAGCAGCTTGGGGGGGGCCTACGGCACAGATACGCAGTATTTT; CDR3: CASSLGGAYGTDTQYF
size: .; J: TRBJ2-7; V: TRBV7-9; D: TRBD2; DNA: TGTGCCAGCAGCATCCTAGCGGGGCCCTCTAACTTC; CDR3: CASSILAGPSNF
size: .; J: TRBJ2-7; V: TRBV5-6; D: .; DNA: TGTGCCAGCAGCGCTGGGACGAGACGAGCCTACGAGCAGTACTTC; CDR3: CASSAGTRRAYEQYF
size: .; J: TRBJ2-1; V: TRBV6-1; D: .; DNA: TGTGCCAGCAGCAAGAGCTCCTACAATGAGCAGTTCTTC; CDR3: CASSKSSYNEQFF
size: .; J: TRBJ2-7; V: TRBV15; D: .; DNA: TGTGCCACCAGCAGAGTAAGCTCCTACGAGCAGTACTTC; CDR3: CATSRVSSYEQYF
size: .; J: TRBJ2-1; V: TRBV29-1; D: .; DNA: TGCAGCGTTGTGGGCCAGACTAGCAGGGGGAATGAGCAGTTCTTC; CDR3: CSVVGQTSRGNEQFF
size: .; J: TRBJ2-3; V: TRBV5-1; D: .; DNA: TGCGCCAGTTTTCGCGGGACGATTCAGGATACGCAGTATTTT; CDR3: CASFRGTIQDTQYF
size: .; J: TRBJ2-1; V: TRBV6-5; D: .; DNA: TGTGCCAGCAGTTACGTCCAGGGGGGTTACAATGAGCAGTTCTTC; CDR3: CASSYVQGGYNEQFF
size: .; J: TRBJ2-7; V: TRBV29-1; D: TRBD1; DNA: TGCAGCGCTCAGACAGGGGACGTTCGTTCTACCTACGAGCAGTACTTC; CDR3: CSAQTGDVRSTYEQYF
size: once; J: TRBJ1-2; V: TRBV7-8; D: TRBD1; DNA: TGTGCCAGCAGCTATATACAGGGGGCTTTCGATGGCTACACCTTC; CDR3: CASSYIQGAFDGYTF
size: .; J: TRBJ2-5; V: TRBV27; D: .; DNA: TGTGCCAGCAGGAGGCATCTCGGGCAAGAGACCCAGTACTTC; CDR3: CASRRHLGQETQYF
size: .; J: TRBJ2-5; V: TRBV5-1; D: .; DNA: TGCGCCAGCAGTGGTACAGGGCTGGTGAAGACCCAGTACTTC; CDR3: CASSGTGLVKTQYF
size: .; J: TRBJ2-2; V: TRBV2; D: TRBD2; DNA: TGTGCCAGCAGTGTTCCCTCGGGACTAGCCGGGGAGCTGTTTTTT; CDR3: CASSVPSGLAGELFF
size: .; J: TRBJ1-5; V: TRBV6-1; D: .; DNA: TGTGCCAGCAAGTTCCTGGATAGCAATCAGCCCCAGCATTTT; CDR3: CASKFLDSNQPQHF
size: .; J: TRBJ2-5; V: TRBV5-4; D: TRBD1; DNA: TGTGCCAGCAGCTGGGGACAGGTCCGAGAGACCCAGTACTTC; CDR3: CASSWGQVRETQYF
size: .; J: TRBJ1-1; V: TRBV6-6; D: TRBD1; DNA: TGTGCCAGCAGCCCCGGACAGGGGGAAGGCAACACTGAAGCTTTCTTT; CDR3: CASSPGQGEGNTEAFF
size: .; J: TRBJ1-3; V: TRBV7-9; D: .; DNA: TGTGCCAGCAGCCTCGCGGCAGGCCTCACTGGAAACACCATATATTTT; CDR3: CASSLAAGLTGNTIYF
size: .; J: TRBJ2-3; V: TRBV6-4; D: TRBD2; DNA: TGTGCCAGCAGTTTACTAGCGGGAGTTGGAGATACGCAGTATTTT; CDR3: CASSLLAGVGDTQYF
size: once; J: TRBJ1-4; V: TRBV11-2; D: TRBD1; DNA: TGTGCCAGCAGCTTAGATTGGGGACAGGGAGCAACTAATGAAAAACTGTTTTTT; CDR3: CASSLDWGQGATNEKLFF
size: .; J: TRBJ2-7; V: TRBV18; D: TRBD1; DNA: TGTGCCAGCTCCCTATCGACAGGGGACGAGCAGTACTTC; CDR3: CASSLSTGDEQYF
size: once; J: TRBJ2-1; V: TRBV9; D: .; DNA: TGTGCCAGCAGCTTGAGCCACAATGAGCAGTTCTTC; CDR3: CASSLSHNEQFF
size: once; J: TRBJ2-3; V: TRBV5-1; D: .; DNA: TGCGCCAGCAAGACGGGGGACACAGATACGCAGTATTTT; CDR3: CASKTGDTDTQYF
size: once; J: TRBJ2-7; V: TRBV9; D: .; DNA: TGTGCCAGCAGCGTAGCCGGAGGAGCCGACTACGAGCAGTACTTC; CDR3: CASSVAGGADYEQYF
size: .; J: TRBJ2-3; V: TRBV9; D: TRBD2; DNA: TGTGCCAGCAGCTCATCCGGGAGGGCCGGGGATACGCAGTATTTT; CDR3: CASSSSGRAGDTQYF
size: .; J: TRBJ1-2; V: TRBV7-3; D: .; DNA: TGTGCCAGCAGCGGACCGGGAAACTATGGCTACACCTTC; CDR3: CASSGPGNYGYTF
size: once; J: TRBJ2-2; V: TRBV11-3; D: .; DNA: TGTGCCAGCAGCTCCCTCACCGGGGAGCTGTTTTTT; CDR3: CASSSLTGELFF
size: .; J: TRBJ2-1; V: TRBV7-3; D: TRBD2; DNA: TGTGCCAGCAGTTTGACTAGCGGGAAGGACAATGAGCAGTTCTTC; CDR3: CASSLTSGKDNEQFF
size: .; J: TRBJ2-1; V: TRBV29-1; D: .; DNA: TGCAGCGTTGAAGAGCGATCCGGGTCCGATGAGCAGTTCTTC; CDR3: CSVEERSGSDEQFF
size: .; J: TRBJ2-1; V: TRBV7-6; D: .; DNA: TGTGCCAGCAGCTTAGTCGTGGGTTCCTACAATGAGCAGTTCTTC; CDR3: CASSLVVGSYNEQFF
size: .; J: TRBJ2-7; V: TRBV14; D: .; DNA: TGTGCCAGCAGCCGACCCCCGCGAGGGAGGTTTCCGGACGAGCAGTACTTC; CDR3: CASSRPPRGRFPDEQYF
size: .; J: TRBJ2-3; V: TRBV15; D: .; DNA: TGTGCCACCAGCAGAGATATAGCGGAGCCCACAGATACGCAGTATTTT; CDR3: CATSRDIAEPTDTQYF
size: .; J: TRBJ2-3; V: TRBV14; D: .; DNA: TGTGCCAGCAGCCAAGTTTTTTCAGGCAGTGTACAGTATTTT; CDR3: CASSQVFSGSVQYF
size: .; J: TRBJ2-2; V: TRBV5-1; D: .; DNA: TGCGCCAGCAGCGATAATCCTAACACCGGGGAGCTGTTTTTT; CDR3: CASSDNPNTGELFF
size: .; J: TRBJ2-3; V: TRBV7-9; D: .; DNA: TGTGCCAGCAGCTCCGTCACGGATACGCAGTATTTT; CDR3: CASSSVTDTQYF